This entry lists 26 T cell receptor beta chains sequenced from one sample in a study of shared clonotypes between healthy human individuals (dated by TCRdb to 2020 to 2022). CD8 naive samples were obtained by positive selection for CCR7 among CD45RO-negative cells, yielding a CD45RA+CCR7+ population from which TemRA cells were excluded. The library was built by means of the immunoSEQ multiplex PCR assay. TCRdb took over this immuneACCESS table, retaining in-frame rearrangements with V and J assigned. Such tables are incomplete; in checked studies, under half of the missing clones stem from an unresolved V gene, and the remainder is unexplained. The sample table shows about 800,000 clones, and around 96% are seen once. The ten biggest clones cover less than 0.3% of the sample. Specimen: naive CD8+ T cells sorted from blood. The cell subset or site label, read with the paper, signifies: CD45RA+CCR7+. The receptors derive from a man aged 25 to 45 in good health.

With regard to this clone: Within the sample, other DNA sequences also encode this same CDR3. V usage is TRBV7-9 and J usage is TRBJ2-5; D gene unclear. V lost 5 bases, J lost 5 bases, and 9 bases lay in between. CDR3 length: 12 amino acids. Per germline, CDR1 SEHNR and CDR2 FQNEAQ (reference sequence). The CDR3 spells CASSPLGETQYF. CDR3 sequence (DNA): TGTGCCAGCAGCCCCCTCGGGGAGACCCAGTACTTC.

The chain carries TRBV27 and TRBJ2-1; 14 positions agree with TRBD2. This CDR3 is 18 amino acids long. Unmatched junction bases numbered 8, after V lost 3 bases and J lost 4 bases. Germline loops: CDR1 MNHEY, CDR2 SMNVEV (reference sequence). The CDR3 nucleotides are TGTGCCAGCAGTTTGCTAGGGACTAGCGGGAGCTTTTACAATGAGCAGTTCTTC. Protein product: CASSLLGTSGSFYNEQFF.

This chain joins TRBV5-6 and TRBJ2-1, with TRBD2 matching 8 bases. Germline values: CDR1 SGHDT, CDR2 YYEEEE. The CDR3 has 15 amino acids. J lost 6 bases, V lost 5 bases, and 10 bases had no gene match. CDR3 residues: CASSHRPGLVNEQFF. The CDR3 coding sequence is TGTGCCAGCAGTCATAGACCGGGACTAGTCAATGAGCAGTTCTTC.

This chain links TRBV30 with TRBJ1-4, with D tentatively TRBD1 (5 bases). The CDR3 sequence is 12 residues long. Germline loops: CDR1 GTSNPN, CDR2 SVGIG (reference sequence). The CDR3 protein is CASGATNEKLFF. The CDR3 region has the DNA TGTGCGTCGGGGGCAACTAATGAAAAACTGTTTTTT.

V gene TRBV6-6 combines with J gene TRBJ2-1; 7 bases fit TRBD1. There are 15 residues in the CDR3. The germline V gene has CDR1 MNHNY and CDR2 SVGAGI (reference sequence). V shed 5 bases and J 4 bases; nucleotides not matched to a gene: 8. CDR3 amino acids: CASSESGQIYNEQFF. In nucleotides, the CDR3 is TGTGCCAGCAGTGAGTCGGGACAGATATACAATGAGCAGTTCTTC.

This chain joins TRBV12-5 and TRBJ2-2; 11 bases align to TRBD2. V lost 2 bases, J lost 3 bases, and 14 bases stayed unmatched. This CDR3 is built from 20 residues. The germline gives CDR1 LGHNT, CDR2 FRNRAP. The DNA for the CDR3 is TGTGCTAGTGGTTTGAGTTTCGGAACTAGCGGGAGTATCGACACCGGGGAGCTGTTTTTT. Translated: CASGLSFGTSGSIDTGELFF.

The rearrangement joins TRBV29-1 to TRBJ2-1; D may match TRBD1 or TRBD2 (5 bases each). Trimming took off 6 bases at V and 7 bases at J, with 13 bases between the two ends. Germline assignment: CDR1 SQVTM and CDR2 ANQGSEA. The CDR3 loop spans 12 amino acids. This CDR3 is CSVGTSGNEQFF. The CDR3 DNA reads TGCAGCGTGGGGACGAGTGGGAATGAGCAGTTCTTC.

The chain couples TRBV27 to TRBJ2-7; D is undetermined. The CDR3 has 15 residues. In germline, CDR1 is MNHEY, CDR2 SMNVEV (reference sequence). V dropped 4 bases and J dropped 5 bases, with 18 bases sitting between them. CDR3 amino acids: CASSSKGLLQDEQYF. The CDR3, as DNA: TGTGCCAGCAGTTCAAAAGGCTTGCTGCAGGACGAGCAGTACTTC.

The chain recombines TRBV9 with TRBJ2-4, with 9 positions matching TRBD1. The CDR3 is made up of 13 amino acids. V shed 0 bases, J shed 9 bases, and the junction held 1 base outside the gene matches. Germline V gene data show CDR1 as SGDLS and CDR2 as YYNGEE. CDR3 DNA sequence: TGTGCCAGCAGCGTAGGGGGACAGGGCATTCAGTACTTC. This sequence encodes CASSVGGQGIQYF.

For the CDR3, the DNA is TGTGCCATCAGGTACCGGGACAGGGAGAGCGGCTACACCTTC. This translates into CAIRYRDRESGYTF. V and J are TRBV10-3 and TRBJ1-2; 9 nucleotides agree with TRBD1. CDR3 length: 14 amino acids. Germline trimming cut 6 bases from V and 8 bases from J; bases unmatched to any gene: 10. CDR1 is ENHRY, CDR2 SYGVKD, per germline.

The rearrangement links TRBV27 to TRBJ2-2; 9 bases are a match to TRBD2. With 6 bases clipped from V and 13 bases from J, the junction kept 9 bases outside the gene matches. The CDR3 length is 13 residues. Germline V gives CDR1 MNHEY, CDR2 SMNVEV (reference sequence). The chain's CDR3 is CASRGTSPFLLFF. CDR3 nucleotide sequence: TGTGCCAGCAGAGGGACTAGCCCGTTTCTGCTGTTTTTT.

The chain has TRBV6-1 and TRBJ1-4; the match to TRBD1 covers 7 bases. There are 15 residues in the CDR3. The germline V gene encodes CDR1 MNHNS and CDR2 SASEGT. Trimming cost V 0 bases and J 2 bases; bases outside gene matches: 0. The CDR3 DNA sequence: TGTGCCAGCAGTGAAGCACAGGGGACTAATGAAAAACTGTTTTTT. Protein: CASSEAQGTNEKLFF.

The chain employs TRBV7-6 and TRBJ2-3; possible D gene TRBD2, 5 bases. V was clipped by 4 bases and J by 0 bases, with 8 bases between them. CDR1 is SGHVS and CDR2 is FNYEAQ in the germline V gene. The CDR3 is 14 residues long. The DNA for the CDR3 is TGTGCCAGCAGCTCCGCGGGTAGCACAGATACGCAGTATTTT. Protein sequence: CASSSAGSTDTQYF.

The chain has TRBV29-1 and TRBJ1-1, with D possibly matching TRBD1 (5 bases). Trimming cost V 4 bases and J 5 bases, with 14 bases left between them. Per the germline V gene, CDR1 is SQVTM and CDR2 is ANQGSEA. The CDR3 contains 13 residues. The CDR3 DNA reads TGCAGCGTTGTACCGGGGGGACGTACTGAAGCTTTCTTT. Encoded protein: CSVVPGGRTEAFF.

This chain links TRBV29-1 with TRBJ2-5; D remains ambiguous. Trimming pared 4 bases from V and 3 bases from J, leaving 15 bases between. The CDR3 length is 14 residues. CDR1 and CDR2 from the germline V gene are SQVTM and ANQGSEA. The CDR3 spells CSVGKGSVKETQYF. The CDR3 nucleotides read TGCAGCGTTGGAAAAGGGTCGGTAAAAGAGACCCAGTACTTC.

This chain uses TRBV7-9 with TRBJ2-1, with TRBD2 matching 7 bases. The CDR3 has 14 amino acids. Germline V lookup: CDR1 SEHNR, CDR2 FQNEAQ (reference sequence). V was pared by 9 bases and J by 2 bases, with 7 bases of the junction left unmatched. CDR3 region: CASTAGETYNEQFF. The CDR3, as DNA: TGTGCCAGTACGGCGGGAGAGACCTACAATGAGCAGTTCTTC.

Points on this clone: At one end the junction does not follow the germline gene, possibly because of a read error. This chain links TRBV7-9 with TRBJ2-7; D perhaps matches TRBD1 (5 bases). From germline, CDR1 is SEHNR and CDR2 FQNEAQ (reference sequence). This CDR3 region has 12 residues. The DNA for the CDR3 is TGTGCCGGCAGCCCGACAGTGAACGAGCAGTACTTC. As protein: CAGSPTVNEQYF.

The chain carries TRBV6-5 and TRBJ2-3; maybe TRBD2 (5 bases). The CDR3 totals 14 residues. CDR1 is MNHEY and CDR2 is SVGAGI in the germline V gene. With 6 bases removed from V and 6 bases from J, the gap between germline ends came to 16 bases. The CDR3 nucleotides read TGTGCCAGCAGCCTAATGGGAGAATTGGATACGCAGTATTTT. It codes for CASSLMGELDTQYF.

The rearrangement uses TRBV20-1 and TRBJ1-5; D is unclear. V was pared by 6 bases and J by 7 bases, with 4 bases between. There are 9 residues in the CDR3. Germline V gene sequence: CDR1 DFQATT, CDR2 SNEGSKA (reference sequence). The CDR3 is CSARQPQHF. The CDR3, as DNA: TGCAGTGCCCGGCAGCCCCAGCATTTT.

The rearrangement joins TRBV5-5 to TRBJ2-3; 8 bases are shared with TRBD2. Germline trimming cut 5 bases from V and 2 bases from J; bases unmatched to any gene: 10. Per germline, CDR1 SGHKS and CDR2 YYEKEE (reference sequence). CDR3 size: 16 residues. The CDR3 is CASSSGFSGNTDTQYF. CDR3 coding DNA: TGTGCCAGCAGTAGTGGATTTAGCGGGAACACAGATACGCAGTATTTT. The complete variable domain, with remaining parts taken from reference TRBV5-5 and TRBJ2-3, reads DAGVTQSPTHLIKTRGQQVTLRCSPISGHKSVSWYQQVLGQGPQFIFQYYEKEERGRGNFPDRFSARQFPNYSSELNVNALLLGDSALYLCASSSGFSGNTDTQYFGPGTRLTVL.

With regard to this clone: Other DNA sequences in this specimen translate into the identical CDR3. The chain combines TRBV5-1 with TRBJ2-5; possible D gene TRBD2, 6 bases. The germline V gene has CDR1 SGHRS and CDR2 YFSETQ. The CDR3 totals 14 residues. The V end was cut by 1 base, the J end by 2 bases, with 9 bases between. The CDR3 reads CASSLRGVQETQYF. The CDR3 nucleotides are TGCGCCAGCAGCTTGCGCGGGGTTCAAGAGACCCAGTACTTC.

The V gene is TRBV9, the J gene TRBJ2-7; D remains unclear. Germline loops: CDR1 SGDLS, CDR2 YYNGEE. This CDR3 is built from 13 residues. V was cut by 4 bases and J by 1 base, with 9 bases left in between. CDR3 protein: CASSSSRSYEQYF. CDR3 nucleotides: TGTGCCAGCAGCTCTTCTAGGTCCTACGAGCAGTACTTC. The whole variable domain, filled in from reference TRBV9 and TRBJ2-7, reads DSGVTQTPKHLITATGQRVTLRCSPRSGDLSVYWYQQSLDQGLQFLIQYYNGEERAKGNILERFSAQQFPDLHSELNLSSLELGDSALYFCASSSSRSYEQYFGPGTRLTVT.

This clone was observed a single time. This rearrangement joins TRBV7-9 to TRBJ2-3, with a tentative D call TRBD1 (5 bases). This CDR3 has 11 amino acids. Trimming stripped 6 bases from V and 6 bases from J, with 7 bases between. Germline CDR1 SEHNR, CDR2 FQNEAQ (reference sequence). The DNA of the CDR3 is TGTGCCAGCAGGTCAGGGGATACGCAGTATTTT. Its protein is CASRSGDTQYF.

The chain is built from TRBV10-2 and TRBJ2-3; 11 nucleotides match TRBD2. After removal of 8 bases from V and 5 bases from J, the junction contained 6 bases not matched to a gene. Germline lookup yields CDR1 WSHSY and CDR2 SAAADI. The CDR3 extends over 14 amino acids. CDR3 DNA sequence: TGCGCCAGCGGATTAGCGGGAGGGCGAGATACGCAGTATTTT. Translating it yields CASGLAGGRDTQYF.

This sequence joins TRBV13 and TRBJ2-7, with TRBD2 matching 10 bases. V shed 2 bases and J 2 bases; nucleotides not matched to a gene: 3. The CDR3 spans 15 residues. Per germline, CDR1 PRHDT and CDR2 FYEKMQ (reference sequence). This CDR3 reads CASSLQREGAYEQYF. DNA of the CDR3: TGTGCCAGCAGCTTACAGCGGGAGGGTGCCTACGAGCAGTACTTC. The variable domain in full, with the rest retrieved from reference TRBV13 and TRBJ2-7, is AAGVIQSPRHLIKEKRETATLKCYPIPRHDTVYWYQQGPGQDPQFLISFYEKMQSDKGSIPDRFSAQQFSDYHSELNMSSLELGDSALYFCASSLQREGAYEQYFGPGTRLTVT.

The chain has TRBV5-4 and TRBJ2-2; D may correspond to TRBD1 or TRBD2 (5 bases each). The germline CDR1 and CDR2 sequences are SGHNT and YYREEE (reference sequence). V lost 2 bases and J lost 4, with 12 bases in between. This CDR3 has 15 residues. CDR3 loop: CASSLEGSGTGELFF. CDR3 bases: TGTGCCAGCAGCTTAGAGGGGAGTGGCACCGGGGAGCTGTTTTTT.